The 25 T cell receptor beta chains below all came from one sample that was sequenced in a study of beta chain features in type 1 diabetes. The whole isolated RNA underwent reverse transcription, so sequencing captured expressed TCRB transcripts. Method: immunoSEQ multiplex PCR; TCRdb's copy keeps in-frame clones and lacks some. The repertoire has more than 12,000 clones, roughly 67% of them found once; the top ten carry around 0.6%. Their specific antigens are unknown. General study points: Moderate yet significant TCRB CDR3 shortening was seen in Type 1 diabetes patients in all four CD4+ subsets.

Sequenced: stem cell memory CD4+ T cells from blood. The receptors were gathered from a woman aged 18-29 years with type 1 diabetes.

This clone appeared a few times. The V call is TRBV29-1, the J call TRBJ1-5, with TRBD1 as a possible D gene (5 bases). V gave up 4 bases and J gave up 1 base, with 11 bases separating them. This CDR3 contains 14 residues. Germline V CDR1 and CDR2: SQVTM, ANQGSEA. CDR3 loop: CSVGTGYSNQPQHF. CDR3 nucleotide sequence: TGCAGCGTTGGTACAGGTTACAGCAATCAGCCCCAGCATTTT.

This clone has just a few counts. The chain carries TRBV30 and TRBJ2-3; D might be TRBD2 (6 bases). V lost 5 bases and J lost 5, with 14 bases in between. Germline values: CDR1 GTSNPN, CDR2 SVGIG (reference sequence). This CDR3 is built from 13 residues. CDR3 nucleotide sequence: TGTGCCTGGGATACCGGGGGTAGAGATACGCAGTATTTT. Translation: CAWDTGGRDTQYF.

The chain is built from TRBV2 and TRBJ1-1; TRBD1 matches 9 bases. The germline V gene encodes CDR1 SNHLY and CDR2 FYNNEI. J gave up 5 bases and V 6 bases, and 7 bases lay outside the gene matches. The CDR3 spans 14 residues. As DNA, the CDR3 is TGTGCCAGCAGCGCCGGGACAGGGCAAACTGAAGCTTTCTTT. Translating it yields CASSAGTGQTEAFF.

V gene TRBV6-4 combines with J gene TRBJ2-7; 9 nucleotides line up with TRBD2. The trim removed 5 bases at V and 7 bases at J, leaving 15 bases unmatched. The CDR3 consists of 16 residues. Germline-derived CDR1 and CDR2 are MRHNA and SNTAGT. CDR3 in amino acids: CASSHDWAGGPWEQYF. The CDR3 nucleotides read TGTGCCAGCAGTCACGACTGGGCGGGAGGGCCGTGGGAGCAGTACTTC.

This clone was detected only a few times. The chain is built from TRBV6-6 and TRBJ1-2, with D perhaps TRBD1 (6 bases). CDR3 size: 13 residues. From germline, CDR1 is MNHNY and CDR2 SVGAGI (reference sequence). V dropped 7 bases and J dropped 0 bases, with 9 bases sitting between them. CDR3 sequence reads: CASNRETNYGYTF. The CDR3 nucleotides are TGTGCCAGCAACAGGGAGACTAACTATGGCTACACCTTC.

This clone was seen more than once but under ten times. V usage is TRBV4-3 and J usage is TRBJ2-7; TRBD1 agrees at 8 bases. This CDR3 is built from 15 residues. V lost 8 bases to trimming and J lost 0 bases; unmatched junction nucleotides: 9. CDR1 LGHNA and CDR2 YSLEER come from the germline V gene. CDR3 nucleotides: TGCGCCAGCCCACCCGACAGGGGCTGCTCCTACGAGCAGTACTTC. Encoded protein: CASPPDRGCSYEQYF.

This clone was found a few times. This chain connects TRBV5-1 to TRBJ2-3; the match to TRBD2 covers 11 bases. The CDR3 contains 15 residues. V was clipped by 4 bases and J by 2 bases; unmatched bases: 3. Germline CDR1 is SGHRS and CDR2 is YFSETQ. This CDR3 reads CASSRLAGFTDTQYF. CDR3 nucleotide sequence: TGCGCCAGCAGCCGACTAGCGGGGTTCACAGATACGCAGTATTTT.

The CDR3 here is CSVAMVGGLYNEQFF. The DNA of the CDR3 is TGCAGCGTTGCGATGGTCGGGGGGCTCTACAATGAGCAGTTCTTC. The chain couples TRBV29-1 to TRBJ2-1; tentatively, D is TRBD2 (7 bases). The CDR3 length is 15 residues. V was shortened by 4 bases and J by 3 bases, with 16 bases between the two germline ends. The germline V gene has CDR1 SQVTM and CDR2 ANQGSEA.

V gene TRBV21-1 combines with J gene TRBJ2-7; the D segment call TRBD1 is taken from the table without a DNA check. TRBV21-1 is a known pseudogene. The CDR3 spans 15 residues. The CDR3 loop reads CASSKGKQGRNEQYF. In nucleotides, the CDR3 is TGTGCCAGCAGCAAAGGAAAACAGGGTAGAAACGAGCAGTACTTC.

This chain uses TRBV14 with TRBJ2-7; 12 nucleotides line up with TRBD1. This CDR3 contains 16 residues. The germline V gene encodes CDR1 SGHDN and CDR2 FVKESK. V lost 4 bases, J lost 4 bases, and 8 bases stayed unmatched. The CDR3 protein is CASSRSGQGARYEQYF. CDR3 nucleotide sequence: TGTGCCAGCAGCCGCTCGGGACAGGGGGCGCGTTACGAGCAGTACTTC.

CDR3 residues: CASSYWYEQYF. The CDR3 bases are TGTGCCAGCAGTTACTGGTACGAGCAGTACTTC. The chain has TRBV6-6 and TRBJ2-5; D is uncertain. Matching the DNA end better, TRBJ2-7 makes the J call doubtful. Germline CDR1 is MNHNY and CDR2 is SVGAGI (reference sequence). CDR3 length equals 11 residues.

This clone was seen once. This chain uses TRBV27 with TRBJ2-5; the D gene is possibly TRBD2 (6 bases). In germline, CDR1 is MNHEY, CDR2 SMNVEV (reference sequence). V lost 6 bases and J 5 bases, leaving 22 bases between the germline ends. The CDR3 runs to 16 residues. The CDR3 sequence: CASSLIGAGSLETQYF. The CDR3 region has the DNA TGTGCCAGCAGCCTAATTGGCGCGGGGAGCCTGGAGACCCAGTACTTC.

This rearrangement joins TRBV5-1 to TRBJ2-2; TRBD1 aligns across 7 bases. V was clipped by 3 bases and J by 4 bases; unmatched bases: 3. Germline CDR1 SGHRS, CDR2 YFSETQ. The CDR3 covers 14 residues. The CDR3, as DNA: TGCGCCAGCAGCTCATACAGGGGCACCGGGGAGCTGTTTTTT. This sequence encodes CASSSYRGTGELFF.

The chain is built from TRBV19 and TRBJ2-7; 10 bases align to TRBD1. The CDR3 runs to 15 residues. Germline V gene lookup returns CDR1 LNHDA and CDR2 SQIVND (reference sequence). V trimming: 0 bases; J trimming: 3 bases; junction bases outside the gene matches: 2. The CDR3 DNA reads as TGTGCCAGTAGTATAGAGGGACAGGGGAACTACGAGCAGTACTTC. Its protein product is CASSIEGQGNYEQYF.

This clone showed up just a few times. The J gene is TRBJ2-7, the V gene TRBV5-1; 10 nucleotides line up with TRBD1. Germline V gene lookup returns CDR1 SGHRS and CDR2 YFSETQ. This CDR3 region has 15 residues. Losses at the gene ends were 2 bases for V and 3 bases for J; bases not matched to a gene: 5. The CDR3 sequence is CASSFPGQGIYEQYF. The CDR3 coding sequence is TGCGCCAGCAGCTTTCCGGGACAGGGGATCTACGAGCAGTACTTC. Complete variable domain (other parts from reference TRBV5-1 and TRBJ2-7): KAGVTQTPRYLIKTRGQQVTLSCSPISGHRSVSWYQQTPGQGLQFLFEYFSETQRNKGNFPGRFSGRQFSNSRSEMNVSTLELGDSALYLCASSFPGQGIYEQYFGPGTRLTVT.

This clone appeared once. The chain couples TRBV7-8 to TRBJ1-6, with 7 bases fitting TRBD1. V lost 1 base to trimming and J lost 9 bases; unmatched junction nucleotides: 3. This CDR3 region has 14 residues. CDR1 is SGHVS, CDR2 FQNEAQ, per germline. The CDR3 loop reads CASSLDRGGSPLHF. CDR3 sequence (DNA): TGTGCCAGCAGCTTAGACAGGGGTGGTTCACCCCTCCACTTT.

The rearrangement uses TRBV4-3 and TRBJ1-2; maybe TRBD1 (6 bases). This CDR3 region has 14 residues. Looked up from germline, CDR1 is LGHNA and CDR2 is YSLEER. Trimming pared 0 bases from V and 6 bases from J, leaving 11 bases between. CDR3 sequence: CASSQDQRTDGYTF. CDR3 DNA: TGCGCCAGCAGCCAAGATCAGAGGACAGATGGCTACACCTTC.

The chain is built from TRBV21-1 and TRBJ1-1; the table calls TRBD1, which could not be checked here. TRBV21-1 is a known pseudogene. The CDR3 consists of 16 residues. The CDR3 spells CASSNDRGWGCTEAFF. The CDR3, as DNA: TGTGCCAGCAGCAACGACAGGGGGTGGGGTTGCACTGAAGCTTTCTTT.

This clone was picked up a small number of times. V gene TRBV2 combines with J gene TRBJ2-7; D uncertain. Trimming left V 2 bases short and J 6 bases short, with 5 bases between. Germline values: CDR1 SNHLY, CDR2 FYNNEI. The CDR3 extends over 11 amino acids. The CDR3 sequence: CASSESLEQYF. DNA for the CDR3: TGTGCCAGCAGTGAATCTCTCGAGCAGTACTTC.

The CDR3 DNA follows: TGTGCCACGGGAGCGAATCAGCCCCAGCATTTT. It codes for CATGANQPQHF. V gene TRBV6-6 combines with J gene TRBJ1-5; D ambiguous. The germline gives CDR1 MNHNY, CDR2 SVGAGI (reference sequence). This CDR3 region has 11 residues. V lost 10 bases and J lost 4, with 8 bases in between.

The chain couples TRBV7-2 to TRBJ1-1; maybe TRBD1 (6 bases). This CDR3 comprises 12 residues. V was trimmed by 8 bases and J by 8 bases, leaving 15 bases between them. Germline V lookup: CDR1 SGHTA, CDR2 FQGNSA. The CDR3 DNA is TGTGCCAGCCGAGGGGGGAGGGCGGAAGCTTTCTTT. As protein: CASRGGRAEAFF. Variable domain in full (rest from reference TRBV7-2 and TRBJ1-1): GAGVSQSPSNKVTEKGKDVELRCDPISGHTALYWYRQSLGQGLEFLIYFQGNSAPDKSGLPSDRFSAERTGGSVSTLTIQRTQQEDSAVYLCASRGGRAEAFFGQGTRLTVV.

This clone was seen only once. The V gene is TRBV11-2, the J gene TRBJ2-7; the D gene is possibly TRBD1 (6 bases). Germline V lookup: CDR1 SGHAT, CDR2 FQNNGV. V lost 6 bases to trimming and J lost 3 bases, with 15 bases between them. The CDR3 is 14 amino acids. CDR3 residues: CASSRTDVGYEQYF. The CDR3 DNA reads as TGTGCCAGCAGTCGGACAGACGTAGGCTACGAGCAGTACTTC.

The CDR3 reads CASSQPDRGNEKLFF. The CDR3 DNA reads as TGCGCCAGCAGCCAACCCGACAGGGGGAATGAAAAACTGTTTTTT. The genes are TRBV4-3 and TRBJ1-4; 9 bases are a match to TRBD1. CDR1 LGHNA and CDR2 YSLEER come from the germline V gene. The CDR3 contains 15 residues. Germline trimming cut 2 bases from V and 5 bases from J; bases unmatched to any gene: 3.

The rearrangement joins TRBV19 to TRBJ2-6; tentative D call: TRBD1 (6 bases). The V end was cut by 6 bases, the J end by 1 base, with 7 bases between. The CDR3 is 14 amino acids. The germline V gene encodes CDR1 LNHDA and CDR2 SQIVND (reference sequence). The CDR3 bases are TGTGCCAGTAGCAGGGGTTCTGGGGCCAACGTCCTGACTTTC. Encoded protein: CASSRGSGANVLTF.

The chain combines TRBV7-8 with TRBJ1-3; D is ambiguous. There are 16 residues in the CDR3. V dropped 1 base and J dropped 0 bases, with 10 bases sitting between them. Germline V CDR1 and CDR2: SGHVS, FQNEAQ. CDR3 region: CASSLVVGGSGNTIYF. In DNA form, the CDR3 reads TGTGCCAGCAGCTTAGTGGTGGGAGGCTCTGGAAACACCATATATTTT.